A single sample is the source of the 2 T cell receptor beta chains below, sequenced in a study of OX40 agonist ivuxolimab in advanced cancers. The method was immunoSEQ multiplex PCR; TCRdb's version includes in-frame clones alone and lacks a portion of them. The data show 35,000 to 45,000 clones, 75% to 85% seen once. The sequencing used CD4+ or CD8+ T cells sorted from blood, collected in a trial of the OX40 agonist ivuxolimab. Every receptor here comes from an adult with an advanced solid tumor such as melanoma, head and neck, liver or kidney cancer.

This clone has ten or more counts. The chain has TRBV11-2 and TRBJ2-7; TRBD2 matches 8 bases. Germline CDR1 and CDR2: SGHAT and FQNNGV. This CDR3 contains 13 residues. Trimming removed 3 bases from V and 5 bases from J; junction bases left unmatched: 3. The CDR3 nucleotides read TGTGCCAGCAGCTTCCACGGGGGGGACGAGCAGTACTTC. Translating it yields CASSFHGGDEQYF.

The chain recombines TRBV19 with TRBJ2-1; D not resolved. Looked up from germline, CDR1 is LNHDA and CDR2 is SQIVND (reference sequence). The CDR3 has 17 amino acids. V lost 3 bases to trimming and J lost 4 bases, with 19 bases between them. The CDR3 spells CASSMWSALGNYNEQFF. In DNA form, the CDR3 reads TGTGCCAGTAGTATGTGGTCGGCACTCGGAAATTACAATGAGCAGTTCTTC.